The next 32 T cell receptor beta chains were all read from a single sample in a study of blood T cell repertoires in COVID-19. This table comes from immunoSEQ multiplex PCR, and its TCRdb copy is limited to in-frame clones, with some not included. The sample shows about 240,000 clones, around 90% of them seen only once. The source material was PBMCs or T cells enriched from blood (not recorded which). These receptors all stem from a woman in her twenties or thirties with acute COVID-19.

The chain couples TRBV6-5 to TRBJ1-2; TRBD1 is a possible D gene (6 bases). The CDR3 loop spans 14 amino acids. Between the trimmed V and J ends, which lost 6 bases and 4 bases, there was a span of 15 bases. Germline lookup yields CDR1 MNHEY and CDR2 SVGAGI. CDR3 sequence reads: CASSQGRQAYGYTF. The CDR3 DNA reads TGTGCCAGCAGCCAGGGGAGACAGGCCTATGGCTACACCTTC.

The chain carries TRBV30 and TRBJ1-1; D ambiguous. Germline V gene data show CDR1 as GTSNPN and CDR2 as SVGIG (reference sequence). Between the trimmed V and J ends, which lost 2 bases and 1 base, there was a span of 5 bases. CDR3 size: 12 residues. The CDR3: CAWSFRNTEAFF. CDR3 DNA: TGTGCCTGGAGTTTTAGGAACACTGAAGCTTTCTTT.

The rearrangement links TRBV6-2 or TRBV6-3 to TRBJ1-5; D is possibly TRBD1 (6 bases). The V end was cut by 1 base, the J end by 0 bases, with 7 bases between. Per germline, CDR1 MNHEY and CDR2 SVGEGT. This CDR3 region has 15 residues. The CDR3 loop is CASSYLDSSNQPQHF. DNA of the CDR3: TGTGCCAGCAGTTACTTGGACAGTAGCAATCAGCCCCAGCATTTT.

The V gene is TRBV6-5, the J gene TRBJ1-5; D is ambiguous. The V gene lost 0 bases and the J gene lost 2 bases, with 8 bases spanning the gap. CDR3 length equals 15 residues. Germline V gene data show CDR1 as MNHEY and CDR2 as SVGAGI. As DNA, the CDR3 is TGTGCCAGCAGTTACTCCCACGGGGGCAATCAGCCCCAGCATTTT. Protein: CASSYSHGGNQPQHF.

The chain combines TRBV19 with TRBJ1-5, with TRBD1 matching 7 bases. This CDR3 has 14 residues. Unmatched junction bases numbered 3, after V lost 7 bases and J lost 0 bases. Germline V gives CDR1 LNHDA, CDR2 SQIVND (reference sequence). CDR3 amino acids: CASTGTDSNQPQHF. The CDR3 nucleotides are TGTGCCAGTACCGGGACAGATAGCAATCAGCCCCAGCATTTT.

J is TRBJ1-4 and V is TRBV6-2 or TRBV6-3, with 9 nucleotides matching TRBD1. The CDR3 totals 15 residues. V dropped 5 bases and J dropped 5; count of bases not matched to a gene: 6. CDR1 and CDR2 (germline): MNHEY, SVGEGT. The CDR3 region is CASSAPGQGNEKLFF. The CDR3 DNA reads TGTGCCAGCAGTGCCCCGGGACAGGGAAATGAAAAACTGTTTTTT.

The chain uses TRBV7-2 and TRBJ1-5; 10 nucleotides align to TRBD1. V was pared by 5 bases and J by 8 bases, with 12 bases of the junction left unmatched. The CDR3 loop spans 16 amino acids. CDR1 is SGHTA, CDR2 FQGNSA, per germline. In nucleotides, the CDR3 is TGTGCCAGCAGCATATCCGGGACAGGGGTTTATGAGCCCCAGCATTTT. This sequence encodes CASSISGTGVYEPQHF.

This clone has just a few counts. The chain has TRBV14 and TRBJ1-1; 7 nucleotides agree with TRBD1. Per germline, CDR1 SGHDN and CDR2 FVKESK. This CDR3 has 16 amino acids. With V trimmed by 7 bases and J by 8 bases, 19 bases remained unmatched. In DNA form, the CDR3 reads TGTGCCAGCACCTCAAGTGGCTTTTTAAGACAGGGCGAAGCTTTCTTT. The encoded protein is CASTSSGFLRQGEAFF.

This chain uses TRBV10-2 with TRBJ1-1; D gene unclear. V lost 4 bases, J lost 0 bases, and 9 bases lay in between. The CDR3 spans 14 residues. CDR1 is WSHSY and CDR2 is SAAADI in the germline V gene. The CDR3 reads CASSGGFMNTEAFF. The CDR3 coding sequence is TGCGCCAGCAGTGGCGGCTTCATGAACACTGAAGCTTTCTTT.

This sequence joins TRBV4-1 and TRBJ1-2, with 11 positions matching TRBD1. The CDR3 is 16 amino acids. V trimming: 0 bases; J trimming: 4 bases; junction bases outside the gene matches: 4. Germline lookup yields CDR1 MGHRA and CDR2 YSYEKL. The CDR3 DNA is TGCGCCAGCAGCCAAGAGGGGACAGGGGGTGCCTATGGCTACACCTTC. Translating gives CASSQEGTGGAYGYTF.

Here the CDR3 reads CAISDGGWTGELFF. CDR3 DNA sequence: TGTGCCATCAGTGATGGGGGGTGGACCGGGGAGCTGTTTTTT. This chain joins TRBV10-3 and TRBJ2-2, with D perhaps TRBD2 (6 bases). Germline CDR1 and CDR2: ENHRY and SYGVKD. The CDR3 is made up of 14 amino acids. The V end lost 3 bases, the J end lost 5 bases, and 10 bases lay between the germline ends.

The chain combines TRBV6-5 with TRBJ1-1; the match to TRBD1 covers 7 bases. The CDR3 length is 14 residues. The trim removed 7 bases at V and 1 base at J, leaving 6 bases unmatched. Germline V lookup: CDR1 MNHEY, CDR2 SVGAGI. In nucleotides, the CDR3 is TGTGCCAGCAACGAGGGGGCGGCGAACACTGAAGCTTTCTTT. This sequence encodes CASNEGAANTEAFF.

The chain is built from TRBV27 and TRBJ2-1; TRBD1 matches 7 bases. From germline, CDR1 is MNHEY and CDR2 SMNVEV (reference sequence). The CDR3 covers 16 residues. Losses at the gene ends were 6 bases for V and 0 bases for J; bases not matched to a gene: 8. CDR3 nucleotide sequence: TGTGCCAGCAGCCAAGTGACAGGGAACTCCTACAATGAGCAGTTCTTC. It codes for CASSQVTGNSYNEQFF.

This rearrangement joins TRBV7-8 to TRBJ1-1, with D hard to call. Per germline, CDR1 SGHVS and CDR2 FQNEAQ. Trimming removed 0 bases at V and 6 bases at J, with 14 bases between. This CDR3 region has 15 residues. For the CDR3, the DNA is TGTGCCAGCAGCTTAGCTGTTGCAGGTCCCTCTGAAGCTTTCTTT. Translation: CASSLAVAGPSEAFF. Based on the CDR3 plus reference TRBV7-8 and TRBJ1-1, the full variable domain is GAGVSQSPRYKVAKRGQDVALRCDPISGHVSLFWYQQALGQGPEFLTYFQNEAQLDKSGLPSDRFFAERPEGSVSTLKIQRTQQEDSAVYLCASSLAVAGPSEAFFGQGTRLTVV.

This clone was seen more than once but under ten times. This rearrangement joins TRBV19 to TRBJ1-1; no clear D. The V end was cut by 4 bases, the J end by 8 bases, with 8 bases between. CDR1 is LNHDA and CDR2 is SQIVND in the germline V gene (reference sequence). The length of the CDR3 is 11 residues. In DNA, the CDR3 is TGTGCCAGTAGTACCGGTTCAGAAGCTTTCTTT. It specifies CASSTGSEAFF.

This chain uses TRBV12-5 with TRBJ1-6; D remains ambiguous. The V gene lost 7 bases and the J gene lost 3 bases, with 16 bases spanning the gap. The germline CDR1 and CDR2 sequences are LGHNT and FRNRAP. This CDR3 spans 16 amino acids. The CDR3: CASALWRESYNSPLHF. CDR3 nucleotides: TGTGCTAGTGCCTTGTGGAGGGAAAGCTATAATTCACCCCTCCACTTT.

The chain couples TRBV12-5 to TRBJ2-5, with 9 nucleotides matching TRBD1. Germline CDR1 and CDR2: LGHNT and FRNRAP. The V and J ends lost 6 bases and 4 bases, in that order; junction bases with no gene match: 3. The CDR3 runs 13 residues. The CDR3 here is CASGGTGTETQYF. The CDR3 nucleotides read TGTGCTAGTGGGGGGACAGGGACAGAGACCCAGTACTTC.

V gene TRBV9 combines with J gene TRBJ2-2; D may be TRBD1 (5 bases). There are 16 residues in the CDR3. Per the germline V gene, CDR1 is SGDLS and CDR2 is YYNGEE. V was trimmed by 0 bases and J by 0 bases, leaving 9 bases between them. DNA of the CDR3: TGTGCCAGCAGCGTAGAAAGACAGACGAACACCGGGGAGCTGTTTTTT. This translates into CASSVERQTNTGELFF.

The genes are TRBV5-1 and TRBJ2-5; 13 bases line up with TRBD2. The V gene end was trimmed by 0 bases and the J gene end by 2 bases; junction bases not matched to a gene: 7. The CDR3 totals 18 residues. The germline V gene encodes CDR1 SGHRS and CDR2 YFSETQ. CDR3 DNA: TGCGCCAGCAGCTTGGCAGGGACTAGCGGGGCTCTACAAGAGACCCAGTACTTC. Its protein product is CASSLAGTSGALQETQYF.

This chain uses TRBV30 with TRBJ1-6, with TRBD1 as a possible D gene (5 bases). The CDR3 extends over 14 amino acids. Germline V lookup: CDR1 GTSNPN, CDR2 SVGIG (reference sequence). Between the trimmed V and J ends, which lost 0 bases and 10 bases, there was a span of 13 bases. CDR3 in amino acids: CAWSVAQGGSPLHF. CDR3 bases: TGTGCCTGGAGTGTGGCGCAGGGTGGATCACCCCTCCACTTT.

The CDR3 DNA is TGTGCCAGCAGACGTCAGGATTATCGGACAGATACGCAGTATTTT. Its protein is CASRRQDYRTDTQYF. The chain combines TRBV6-5 with TRBJ2-3; D unresolved. This CDR3 region has 15 residues. Germline lookup yields CDR1 MNHEY and CDR2 SVGAGI. The germline V and J ends were trimmed by 6 bases and 3 bases, with 16 bases remaining between them.

This clone was observed once. V usage is TRBV4-1 and J usage is TRBJ2-5, with a weak D call TRBD2 (6 bases). CDR3 length: 13 residues. The V and J ends lost 4 bases and 1 base respectively, with 7 bases between them. Germline V gene sequence: CDR1 MGHRA, CDR2 YSYEKL. The DNA for the CDR3 is TGCGCCAGCAGCCGGGGACTCCAAGAGACCCAGTACTTC. It translates to CASSRGLQETQYF.

V gene TRBV6-5 combines with J gene TRBJ1-5; no clear D gene. Germline loops: CDR1 MNHEY, CDR2 SVGAGI. The CDR3 sequence is 13 residues long. Trimming took 7 bases from V and 9 from J, leaving 16 bases between them. The CDR3 spells CASTGLAVRPQHF. The CDR3 DNA reads as TGTGCCAGCACTGGTCTCGCTGTGAGGCCCCAGCATTTT.

CDR3 sequence reads: CASSLGTSRVEQFF. CDR3 coding DNA: TGTGCCAGTAGTTTAGGGACCTCGCGGGTTGAGCAGTTCTTC. The rearrangement joins TRBV19 to TRBJ2-1; either TRBD1 or TRBD2 may fit D (5 bases each). Germline CDR1 LNHDA, CDR2 SQIVND (reference sequence). The CDR3 extends over 14 amino acids. With 5 bases removed from V and 9 bases from J, the gap between germline ends came to 17 bases.

The J gene is TRBJ1-1, the V gene TRBV5-4, with D tentatively TRBD1 (6 bases). V was pared by 4 bases and J by 1 base, with 11 bases between. Germline lookup yields CDR1 SGHNT and CDR2 YYREEE (reference sequence). The CDR3 spans 14 residues. In DNA form, the CDR3 reads TGTGCCAGCAGCGAGAGACAGGCGAACACTGAAGCTTTCTTT. This gives the protein CASSERQANTEAFF.

This sequence joins TRBV6-5 and TRBJ2-2; TRBD2 is a possible D gene (6 bases). Trimming removed 7 bases from V and 4 bases from J, with 16 bases in between. This CDR3 spans 15 amino acids. Germline CDR1 MNHEY, CDR2 SVGAGI. The CDR3 bases are TGTGCCAGCACCCAAGGAGGGGCCGGCACCGGGGAGCTGTTTTTT. It codes for CASTQGGAGTGELFF.

A few counts support this clone. The V gene is TRBV30, the J gene TRBJ2-1; TRBD1 aligns across 7 bases. Germline V lookup: CDR1 GTSNPN, CDR2 SVGIG (reference sequence). This CDR3 is 15 amino acids long. The J segment lost 0 bases and the V segment lost 4 bases, leaving 6 bases of the junction unmatched. CDR3 sequence reads: CAWTPGQSSYNEQFF. In nucleotides, the CDR3 is TGTGCCTGGACCCCGGGACAGAGCTCCTACAATGAGCAGTTCTTC.

The rearrangement uses TRBV29-1 and TRBJ1-1; tentative D call: TRBD1 (6 bases). In germline, CDR1 is SQVTM, CDR2 ANQGSEA. The CDR3 extends over 13 amino acids. V was shortened by 5 bases and J by 4 bases, with 14 bases between the two germline ends. CDR3 DNA sequence: TGCAGCGTTATGCAGGGGTCGGGCACTGAAGCTTTCTTT. Protein sequence: CSVMQGSGTEAFF.

This chain uses TRBV5-1 with TRBJ2-5, with D possibly being TRBD2 (6 bases). The CDR3 spans 14 residues. Trimming stripped 1 base from V and 5 bases from J, with 12 bases between. From germline, CDR1 is SGHRS and CDR2 YFSETQ. DNA of the CDR3: TGCGCCAGCAGCTTGTATCCTGGAGGGGAGACCCAGTACTTC. Residues: CASSLYPGGETQYF.

The V call is TRBV29-1, the J call TRBJ2-5, with a weak D call TRBD2 (6 bases). The CDR3 extends over 12 amino acids. Per germline, CDR1 SQVTM and CDR2 ANQGSEA. The ends were cut back, 8 bases at V and 3 bases at J, with 13 bases in the middle. CDR3 bases: TGCAGCTCGACCGGGGGAAAAGAGACCCAGTACTTC. This encodes CSSTGGKETQYF.

The CDR3 here is CASSPGTSGGNQETQYF. DNA of the CDR3: TGTGCCAGCAGCCCAGGGACTAGCGGGGGGAACCAAGAGACCCAGTACTTC. The rearrangement uses TRBV13 and TRBJ2-5, with 15 bases aligning to TRBD2. The CDR3 sequence is 17 residues long. Germline lookup yields CDR1 PRHDT and CDR2 FYEKMQ (reference sequence). The junction had 4 bases not matched to a gene; V was cut back by 5 bases and J by 0 bases. The full variable domain, rest sourced from reference TRBV13 and TRBJ2-5, is AAGVIQSPRHLIKEKRETATLKCYPIPRHDTVYWYQQGPGQDPQFLISFYEKMQSDKGSIPDRFSAQQFSDYHSELNMSSLELGDSALYFCASSPGTSGGNQETQYFGPGTRLLVL.

A few counts support this clone. The rearrangement links TRBV6-5 to TRBJ2-7, with D perhaps TRBD1 (6 bases). The CDR3 is 13 amino acids. V was clipped by 6 bases and J by 3 bases, with 12 bases between them. Germline assignment: CDR1 MNHEY and CDR2 SVGAGI. The CDR3 sequence: CASRAGDGYEQYF. The DNA for the CDR3 is TGTGCCAGCAGGGCAGGGGACGGCTACGAGCAGTACTTC.